One and the same sample provided the 10 T cell receptor beta chains below, sequenced in a study of cytomegalovirus exposure and HLA in healthy donors. The PCR was carried out with 60 Vbeta primers and 13 Jbeta primers. TCRdb's copy holds only in-frame clones and misses some; the assay was immunoSEQ multiplex PCR. The sample lists around 180,000 clones, more than 60% occurring once. Sequenced: PBMCs. These receptors were collected from a woman under 40 in good health and CMV-seropositive.

The gene calls are TRBV7-8 and TRBJ2-5; possibly TRBD2 for D (6 bases). The CDR3 contains 13 residues. Germline CDR1 reads SGHVS; CDR2 reads FQNEAQ. V lost 1 base and J 5 bases, leaving 8 bases between the germline ends. CDR3 in amino acids: CASSLVGGETQYF. The CDR3 nucleotides read TGTGCCAGCAGCTTAGTTGGGGGGGAGACCCAGTACTTC.

V gene TRBV7-9 combines with J gene TRBJ2-4, with 8 bases matching TRBD2. The V and J ends lost 0 bases and 8 bases, in that order; junction bases with no gene match: 3. This CDR3 comprises 14 residues. Germline V gene sequence: CDR1 SEHNR, CDR2 FQNEAQ (reference sequence). CDR3 loop: CASSLAVGRDIQYF. The CDR3 bases are TGTGCCAGCAGCTTAGCGGTCGGGAGGGACATTCAGTACTTC.

V usage is TRBV6-6 and J usage is TRBJ2-1; 9 bases are a match to TRBD2. Germline loops: CDR1 MNHNY, CDR2 SVGAGI (reference sequence). CDR3 length equals 15 residues. Trimming at V came to 6 bases and at J to 7 bases, leaving 10 bases not matched to a gene. The CDR3 DNA reads as TGTGCCAGCAGACCACCGGGACTAGCTAGAAATGAGCAGTTCTTC. It codes for CASRPPGLARNEQFF.

V gene TRBV5-4 combines with J gene TRBJ2-2; 14 bases line up with TRBD2. J gave up 1 base and V 4 bases, and 12 bases lay outside the gene matches. The CDR3 has 20 residues. CDR1 is SGHNT and CDR2 is YYREEE in the germline V gene (reference sequence). The CDR3 is CASSPGRPGLAGENTGELFF. The CDR3 DNA sequence: TGTGCCAGCAGCCCGGGACGCCCGGGACTAGCGGGAGAGAACACCGGGGAGCTGTTTTTT.

The chain combines TRBV7-8 with TRBJ2-1; 11 bases align to TRBD2. Germline CDR1 is SGHVS and CDR2 is FQNEAQ. V gave up 6 bases and J gave up 4 bases; unmatched junction bases: 8. The CDR3 totals 16 residues. The CDR3 sequence: CASSSGLAEGYNEQFF. In nucleotides, the CDR3 is TGTGCCAGCAGTTCGGGACTAGCGGAGGGGTACAATGAGCAGTTCTTC.

The chain combines TRBV7-6 with TRBJ2-5; the match to TRBD2 covers 12 bases. The better agreement between TRBJ2-7 and the DNA end casts doubt on the J call. Germline V gene data show CDR1 as SGHVS and CDR2 as FNYEAQ. The CDR3 totals 17 residues. As DNA, the CDR3 is TGTGCCAGCAGCCCCGGGACTAGCGGGTCCAGGGCCTACGAGCAGTACTTC. It yields the protein CASSPGTSGSRAYEQYF.

The V gene is TRBV6-1, the J gene TRBJ1-5; 7 bases are a match to TRBD1. Losses at the gene ends were 1 base for V and 7 bases for J; bases not matched to a gene: 4. From germline, CDR1 is MNHNS and CDR2 SASEGT. The CDR3 length is 14 residues. The CDR3 DNA is TGTGCCAGCAGTGAAGATTGGGGACAGCAGCCCCAGCATTTT. It is translated as CASSEDWGQQPQHF.

The chain recombines TRBV6-5 with TRBJ2-3; 8 nucleotides match TRBD1. Germline-derived CDR1 and CDR2 are MNHEY and SVGAGI. V lost 4 bases, J lost 6 bases, and 9 bases stayed unmatched. The CDR3 is 15 amino acids. CDR3 sequence (DNA): TGTGCCAGCAGTTCCTCAGGGGGCGCAAGGGATACGCAGTATTTT. Its protein product is CASSSSGGARDTQYF.

The chain is built from TRBV28 and TRBJ2-2, with TRBD2 matching over 13 bases. J gave up 0 bases and V 0 bases, and 10 bases lay outside the gene matches. The germline V gene encodes CDR1 MDHEN and CDR2 SYDVKM. The CDR3 length is 21 residues. CDR3 protein: CASSLCWTSGSGLTNTGELFF. The CDR3 coding sequence is TGTGCCAGCAGTTTATGCTGGACTAGCGGGAGTGGCTTAACGAACACCGGGGAGCTGTTTTTT.

This clone was found a few times. The V gene is TRBV5-1, the J gene TRBJ1-5, with 8 bases that match TRBD1. The CDR3 length is 14 residues. V shed 3 bases, J shed 4 bases, and the junction held 3 bases outside the gene matches. The germline CDR1 and CDR2 sequences are SGHRS and YFSETQ. CDR3 DNA: TGCGCCAGCAGCTCCGGACAGGGAAATCAGCCCCAGCATTTT. Its translation is CASSSGQGNQPQHF.